The sequence of this TCR beta chain was determined in a study of shared clonotypes between healthy human individuals. Worth noting for this clone: What it binds is not known.

J lost 0 bases, V lost 6 bases, and 8 bases had no gene match. Germline assignment: CDR1 SNHLY and CDR2 FYNNEI. The CDR3 runs to 18 residues. Study-wide findings and caveats: Naive subsets usually exceeded memory subsets in estimated richness.

Naive CD8 isolation took CD45RO-negative cells positively selected for CCR7 and excluded terminally differentiated effector memory CD45RA+ cells. Every donor, a Caucasian adult, lived in Nashville, Tennessee. TCRdb's table, derived via immunoSEQ multiplex PCR, lists solely in-frame clones and lacks some. This table holds some 2.1 million clones, about 95% found once. The clonotype comes from a man younger than 30 in good health. The sample taken for sequencing was naive CD8+ T cells sorted from blood. J is TRBJ1-6 and V is TRBV2; 10 bases are shared with TRBD1. DNA for the CDR3: TGTGCCAGCAGCGGGACAGGGGCCCAGAGCTCCTATAATTCACCCCTCCACTTT. Its translation is CASSGTGAQSSYNSPLHF.